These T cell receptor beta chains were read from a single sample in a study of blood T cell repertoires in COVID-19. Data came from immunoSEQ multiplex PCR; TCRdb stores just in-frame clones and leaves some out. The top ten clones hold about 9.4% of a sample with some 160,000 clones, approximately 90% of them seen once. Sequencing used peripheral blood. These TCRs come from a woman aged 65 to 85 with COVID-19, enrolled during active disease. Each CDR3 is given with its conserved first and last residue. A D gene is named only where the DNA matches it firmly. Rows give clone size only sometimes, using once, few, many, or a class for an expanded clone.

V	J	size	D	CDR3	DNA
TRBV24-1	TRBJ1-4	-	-	CATSDPGAGAEGKLFF	TGTGCCACCAGTGATCCAGGGGCGGGGGCAGAAGGAAAACTGTTTTTT
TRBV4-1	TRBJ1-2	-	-	CASSQEEEYGYTF	TGCGCCAGCAGCCAAGAAGAGGAATATGGCTACACCTTC
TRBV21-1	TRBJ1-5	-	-	CASSKGGQGAGYSNQPQHF	TGTGCCAGCAGCAAAGGGGGACAGGGGGCAGGTTATAGCAATCAGCCCCAGCATTTT
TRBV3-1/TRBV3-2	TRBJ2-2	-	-	CASSHLMGLGNTGELFF	TGTGCCAGCAGCCACCTTATGGGACTGGGGAACACCGGGGAGCTGTTTTTT
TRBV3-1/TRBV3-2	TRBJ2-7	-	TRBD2	CASSQDSSGGTYEQYF	TGTGCCAGCAGCCAAGATTCGAGCGGGGGAACTTACGAGCAGTACTTC
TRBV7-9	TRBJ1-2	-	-	CASSESRGVYGYTF	TGTGCCAGCAGCGAGAGTCGGGGGGTCTATGGCTACACCTTC
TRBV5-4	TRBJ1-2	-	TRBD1	CASSSGTGFNYGYTF	TGTGCCAGCAGCTCCGGGACAGGGTTTAACTATGGCTACACCTTC
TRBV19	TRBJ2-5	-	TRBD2	CASSSVTSGGEETQYF	TGTGCCAGTAGTTCAGTGACTAGCGGGGGGGAGGAGACCCAGTACTTC
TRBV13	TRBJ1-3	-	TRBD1	CASSFRGTGGNTIYF	TGTGCCAGCAGTTTCAGGGGGACAGGGGGAAACACCATATATTTT
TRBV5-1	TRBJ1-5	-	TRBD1	CASSLDQGAQPQHF	TGCGCCAGCAGCTTGGACCAGGGGGCTCAGCCCCAGCATTTT
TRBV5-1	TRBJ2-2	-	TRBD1	CASSSGQGTGELFF	TGCGCCAGCAGCTCCGGACAGGGCACCGGGGAGCTGTTTTTT
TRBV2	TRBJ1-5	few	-	CASSMLIGQGSNQPQHF	TGTGCCAGCAGTATGCTGATCGGGCAGGGTTCCAATCAGCCCCAGCATTTT
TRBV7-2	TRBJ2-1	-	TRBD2	CASSLHPGGAYNEQFF	TGTGCCAGCAGCTTACATCCGGGGGGGGCATACAATGAGCAGTTCTTC
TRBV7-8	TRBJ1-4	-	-	CASSLGPGRGEKLFF	TGTGCCAGCAGCTTAGGTCCAGGGAGGGGTGAAAAACTGTTTTTT
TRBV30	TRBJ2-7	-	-	CAWSRGNTGYEQYF	TGTGCCTGGAGTAGGGGCAACACAGGCTACGAGCAGTACTTC
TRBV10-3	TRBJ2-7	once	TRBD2	CAITGSGRAYEQYF	TGTGCCATCACTGGATCGGGGAGGGCCTACGAGCAGTACTTC
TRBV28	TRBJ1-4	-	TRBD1	CASSPTNYRGRIVDGNEKLFF	TGTGCCAGCAGTCCAACCAATTACAGGGGGCGCATAGTAGATGGTAATGAAAAACTGTTTTTT
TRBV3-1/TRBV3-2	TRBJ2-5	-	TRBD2	CASSQETLAGWYQETQYF	TGTGCCAGCAGCCAAGAAACACTAGCGGGGTGGTACCAAGAGACCCAGTACTTC
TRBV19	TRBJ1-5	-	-	CASRQDRRGNQPQHF	TGTGCCAGTAGGCAGGACAGAAGGGGCAATCAGCCCCAGCATTTT
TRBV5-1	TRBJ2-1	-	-	CASSLDGGSYNEQFF	TGCGCCAGCAGCTTGGATGGGGGGTCCTACAATGAGCAGTTCTTC
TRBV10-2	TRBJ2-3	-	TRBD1	CASSGTGVTDTQYF	TGCGCCAGCAGTGGGACAGGGGTTACAGATACGCAGTATTTT
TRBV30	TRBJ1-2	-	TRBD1	CAWSVGTDRKF	TGTGCCTGGAGTGTGGGTACGGACAGGAAATTC
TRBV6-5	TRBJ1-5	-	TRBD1	CASSPATGGNQPQHF	TGTGCCAGCTCTCCCGCGACAGGGGGCAATCAGCCCCAGCATTTT
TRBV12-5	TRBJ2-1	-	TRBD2	CASGPGLEGHEQFF	TGTGCTAGTGGTCCAGGACTAGAGGGCCATGAGCAGTTCTTC
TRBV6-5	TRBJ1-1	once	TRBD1	CATRTGEDTEAFF	TGTGCCACCAGGACAGGCGAGGACACTGAAGCTTTCTTT
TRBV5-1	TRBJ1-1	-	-	CASSLGTGNTEAFF	TGCGCCAGCAGCTTGGGTACAGGGAACACTGAAGCTTTCTTT
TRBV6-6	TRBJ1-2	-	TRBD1	CASSYSMTGEGYTF	TGTGCCAGCAGTTACTCGATGACAGGGGAGGGCTACACCTTC
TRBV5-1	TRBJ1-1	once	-	CASSLVRDLSRNTEAFF	TGCGCCAGCAGCTTGGTCAGGGATCTGTCTCGGAACACTGAAGCTTTCTTT
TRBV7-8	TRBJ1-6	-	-	CASSFGQIFAGSPLHF	TGTGCCAGCAGCTTCGGACAGATCTTTGCGGGTTCACCCCTCCACTTT
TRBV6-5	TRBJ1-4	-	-	CASRSLLSGEKLFF	TGTGCCAGCCGTAGCCTCCTCTCAGGGGAAAAACTGTTTTTT
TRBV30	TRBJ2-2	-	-	CAWSRAGRTGELFF	TGTGCCTGGAGTCGGGCAGGGCGCACCGGGGAGCTGTTTTTT
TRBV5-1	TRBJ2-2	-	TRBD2	CASSPGQTGGTGELFF	TGCGCCAGCAGCCCAGGCCAGACGGGGGGCACCGGGGAGCTGTTTTTT
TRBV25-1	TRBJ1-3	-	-	CASSEFKGAGNTIYF	TGTGCCAGCAGTGAATTTAAGGGGGCTGGAAACACCATATATTTT
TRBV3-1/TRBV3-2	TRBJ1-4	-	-	CASSQRSSLGGNEKLFF	TGTGCCAGCAGCCAACGGTCCTCTCTGGGGGGGAATGAAAAACTGTTTTTT
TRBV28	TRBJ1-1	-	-	CASSFGPRPEAFF	TGTGCCAGCAGTTTTGGGCCCCGACCTGAAGCTTTCTTT
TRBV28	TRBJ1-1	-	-	CASSLVGPVGGMNTEAFF	TGTGCCAGCAGTTTAGTGGGCCCGGTAGGAGGCATGAACACTGAAGCTTTCTTT
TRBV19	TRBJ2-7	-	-	CASSTGFPSYEQYF	TGTGCCAGTAGTACCGGTTTCCCCTCCTACGAGCAGTACTTC
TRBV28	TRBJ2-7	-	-	CASSLFRDTTSYEQYF	TGTGCCAGCAGTTTATTCCGGGACACCACCTCCTACGAGCAGTACTTC
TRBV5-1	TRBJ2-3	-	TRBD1	CASSLEDRAADTQYF	TGCGCCAGCAGCTTGGAGGACAGGGCAGCAGATACGCAGTATTTT
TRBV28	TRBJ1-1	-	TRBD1	CASRPGQATEAFF	TGTGCCAGCAGGCCGGGACAGGCCACTGAAGCTTTCTTT
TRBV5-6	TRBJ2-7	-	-	CASSWLGARYEQYF	TGTGCCAGCAGCTGGCTAGGGGCCCGCTACGAGCAGTACTTC
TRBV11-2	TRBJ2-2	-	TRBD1	CASSPGQGQNTRELFF	TGTGCCAGCAGCCCTGGACAGGGTCAAAACACCCGGGAGCTGTTTTTT
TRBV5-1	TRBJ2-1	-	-	CASSLEGGAYNEQFF	TGCGCCAGCAGCCTGGAAGGAGGGGCCTACAATGAGCAGTTCTTC
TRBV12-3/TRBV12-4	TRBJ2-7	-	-	CASSFGRGYEQYF	TGTGCCAGCAGTTTCGGCAGGGGCTACGAGCAGTACTTC
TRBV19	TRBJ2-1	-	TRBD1	CASRPIDRVSYNEQFF	TGTGCCAGTAGGCCTATCGACAGGGTTTCCTACAATGAGCAGTTCTTC
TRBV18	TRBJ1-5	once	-	CASSPPSFNQPQHF	TGTGCCAGCTCACCACCCTCTTTCAATCAGCCCCAGCATTTT
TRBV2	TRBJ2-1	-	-	CASSERWGVGNEQFF	TGTGCCAGCAGTGAAAGGTGGGGGGTAGGGAATGAGCAGTTCTTC
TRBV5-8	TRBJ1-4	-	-	CASNRFLGAGDNEKLFF	TGTGCCAGCAACCGATTCCTGGGGGCAGGGGATAATGAAAAACTGTTTTTT
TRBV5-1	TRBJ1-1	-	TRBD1	CASSSTGQVNTEAFF	TGCGCCAGCAGCTCGACAGGACAGGTGAACACTGAAGCTTTCTTT
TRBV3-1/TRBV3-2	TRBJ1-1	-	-	CASSLQGNTEAFF	TGTGCCAGCAGCTTACAGGGGAACACTGAAGCTTTCTTT
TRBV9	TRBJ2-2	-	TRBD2	CASSSREGAGTGELFF	TGTGCCAGCAGCTCTCGGGAGGGCGCGGGGACCGGGGAGCTGTTTTTT
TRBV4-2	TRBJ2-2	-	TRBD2	CASSQDGGYDTGELFF	TGTGCCAGCAGCCAAGACGGGGGGTACGACACCGGGGAGCTGTTTTTT
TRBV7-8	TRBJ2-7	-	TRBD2	CASRTSGTSYEQYF	TGTGCCAGCAGGACTAGCGGGACCTCCTACGAGCAGTACTTC
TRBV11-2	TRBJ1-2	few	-	CASSHHRRASNYGYTF	TGTGCCAGCAGTCACCATCGCAGGGCCTCTAACTATGGCTACACCTTC
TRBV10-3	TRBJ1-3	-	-	CAISGNPPGGGSGNTIYF	TGTGCCATCAGTGGGAACCCCCCGGGTGGCGGCTCTGGAAACACCATATATTTT
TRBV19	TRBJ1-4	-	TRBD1	CASTGPGQEAFNEKLFF	TGTGCCAGTACCGGACCGGGACAGGAGGCGTTTAATGAAAAACTGTTTTTT
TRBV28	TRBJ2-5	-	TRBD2	CASTRLAGGSETQYF	TGTGCCAGCACAAGACTAGCGGGGGGCTCAGAGACCCAGTACTTC
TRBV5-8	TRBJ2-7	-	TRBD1	CASSRHRGQGYEQYF	TGTGCCAGCAGCAGGCACAGGGGCCAGGGCTACGAGCAGTACTTC
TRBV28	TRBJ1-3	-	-	CASSTQGPSGNTIYF	TGTGCCAGCAGCACACAGGGCCCCTCTGGAAACACCATATATTTT
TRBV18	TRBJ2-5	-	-	CASSPTGETQYF	TGTGCCAGCTCACCCACGGGAGAGACCCAGTACTTC